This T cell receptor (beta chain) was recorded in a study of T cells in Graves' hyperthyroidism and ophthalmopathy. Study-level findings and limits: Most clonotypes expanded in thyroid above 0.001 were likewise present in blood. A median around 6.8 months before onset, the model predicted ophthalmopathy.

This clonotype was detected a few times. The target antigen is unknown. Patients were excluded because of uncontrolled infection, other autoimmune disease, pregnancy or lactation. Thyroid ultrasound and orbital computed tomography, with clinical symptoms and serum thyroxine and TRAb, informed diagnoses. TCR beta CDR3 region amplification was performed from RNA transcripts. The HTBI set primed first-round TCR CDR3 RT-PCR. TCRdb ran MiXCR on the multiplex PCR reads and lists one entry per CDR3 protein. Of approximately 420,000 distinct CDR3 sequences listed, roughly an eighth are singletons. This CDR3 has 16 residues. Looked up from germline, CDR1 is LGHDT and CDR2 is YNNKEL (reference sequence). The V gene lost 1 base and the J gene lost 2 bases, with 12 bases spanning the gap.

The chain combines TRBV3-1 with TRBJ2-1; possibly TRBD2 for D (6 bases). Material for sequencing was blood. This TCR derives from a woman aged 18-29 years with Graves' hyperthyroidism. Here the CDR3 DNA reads TGTGCCAGCAGCCAAGTTCCGGGAGCTACCTACAATGAGCAGTTCTTC. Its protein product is CASSQVPGATYNEQFF.